The rows below give T cell receptor beta chains drawn from one sample of a study of cytomegalovirus exposure and HLA in healthy donors. Sequencing was performed with immunoSEQ multiplex PCR; in TCRdb, only in-frame clones are kept and a portion is missing. The top ten hold 3% of the sample, which has 90,000 to 130,000 clones, around 85% seen once. Sequenced input: PBMCs. Every receptor here comes from a woman aged 18 to 35 in good health and CMV-seronegative. The CDR3 runs from the conserved cysteine through the conserved F or W. D genes are given only for firm matches. Expanded clones get a size class; other rows say once, few or many, or leave the size out.

v_gene	d_gene	abundance	j_gene	CDR3aa	CDR3nt
TRBV27	TRBD1	-	TRBJ2-7	CASSRIPGQDYEQYF	TGTGCCAGCAGCCGCATCCCGGGACAGGATTACGAGCAGTACTTC
TRBV6-6	TRBD1	once	TRBJ1-1	CASSYTEDRGAEAFF	TGTGCCAGCAGTTACACGGAGGACAGGGGTGCTGAAGCTTTCTTT
TRBV5-6	TRBD1	-	TRBJ1-2	CASSPFRDRGNYGYTF	TGTGCCAGCAGCCCATTCCGGGACAGGGGGAACTATGGCTACACCTTC
TRBV9	TRBD2	-	TRBJ2-7	CASSVAGENYEQYF	TGTGCCAGCAGCGTTGCGGGGGAGAACTACGAGCAGTACTTC
TRBV7-7	-	-	TRBJ2-5	CASSWTEKETQYF	TGTGCCAGCAGCTGGACAGAAAAGGAGACCCAGTACTTC
TRBV5-5	TRBD1	-	TRBJ2-6	CASSHRTGTLSGANVLTF	TGTGCCAGCAGCCACCGGACAGGGACGCTCTCTGGGGCCAACGTCCTGACTTTC
TRBV6-4	-	-	TRBJ2-1	CASSDLAGPYNEQFF	TGTGCCAGCAGTGACCTTGCGGGACCTTACAATGAGCAGTTCTTC
TRBV27	-	-	TRBJ1-6	CASSGGMRPPLHF	TGTGCCAGCAGCGGCGGTATGAGGCCACCCCTCCACTTT
TRBV19	TRBD1	-	TRBJ2-3	CASSLGQGSITQYF	TGTGCCAGTAGTCTGGGACAGGGCTCCATTACGCAGTATTTT
TRBV5-5	-	few	TRBJ1-3	CASSSGNTIYF	TGTGCCAGCAGCTCAGGAAACACCATATATTTT
TRBV2	TRBD2	few	TRBJ2-1	CASSGGLAGYNEQFF	TGTGCCAGCAGTGGTGGACTAGCGGGGTACAATGAGCAGTTCTTC
TRBV9	TRBD1	-	TRBJ1-6	CASSASGTGGNSPLHF	TGTGCCAGCAGCGCCTCCGGCACAGGGGGAAATTCACCCCTCCACTTT
TRBV21-1	-	many	TRBJ1-4	CASSAGTGMWRNEKLFF	TGTGCCAGCAGCGCTGGGACAGGGATGTGGAGGAACGAAAAACTGTTTTTT
TRBV6-1	-	-	TRBJ1-2	CASLGLRYGYTF	TGTGCCAGCCTCGGGTTGCGCTATGGCTACACCTTC
TRBV19	-	-	TRBJ2-5	CAVYVVHF	TGTGCCGTGTACGTAGTCCACTTC
TRBV2	-	-	TRBJ2-7	CASSGGTGGWDEQYF	TGTGCCAGCAGTGGGGGGACGGGGGGCTGGGACGAGCAGTACTTC
TRBV9	TRBD2	once	TRBJ2-3	CASSVEGLAGLTDTQYF	TGTGCCAGCAGCGTAGAAGGACTAGCGGGGTTAACAGATACGCAGTATTTT
TRBV9	-	-	TRBJ1-2	CASSVLENYGYTF	TGTGCCAGCAGCGTACTAGAAAACTATGGCTACACCTTC
TRBV28	TRBD1	once	TRBJ2-2	CASSSGQPGAVTGELFF	TGTGCCAGCAGTTCGGGACAGCCCGGGGCGGTCACCGGGGAGCTGTTTTTT
TRBV25-1	-	-	TRBJ1-2	CASSPGGGIGYGYTF	TGTGCCAGCAGCCCCGGCGGGGGGATCGGCTATGGCTACACCTTC
TRBV6-5	TRBD2	-	TRBJ2-5	CASSYLAGKETQYF	TGTGCCAGCAGTTACCTAGCGGGGAAAGAGACCCAGTACTTC
TRBV28	-	-	TRBJ1-5	CASSYLQEVNQPQHF	TGTGCCAGCAGTTACCTTCAGGAGGTCAATCAGCCCCAGCATTTT
TRBV2	TRBD1	-	TRBJ2-7	CASSPTGGSSEQYF	TGTGCCAGCAGTCCGACAGGGGGATCGTCCGAGCAGTACTTC
TRBV10-3	-	-	TRBJ1-2	CAISESGVNYGYTF	TGTGCCATCAGTGAGTCGGGAGTGAACTATGGCTACACCTTC
TRBV28	-	-	TRBJ1-5	CASSLEQTTNQPQHF	TGTGCCAGCAGTTTGGAACAGACGACCAATCAGCCCCAGCATTTT
TRBV5-1	-	-	TRBJ2-7	CASSLGVGDYEQYF	TGCGCCAGCAGCTTGGGGGTCGGAGACTACGAGCAGTACTTC
TRBV6-5	-	once	TRBJ1-2	CASRNGGAGGYTF	TGTGCCAGCAGGAATGGGGGGGCGGGGGGCTACACCTTC
TRBV4-1	TRBD2	-	TRBJ2-1	CASSPGLAYNEQFF	TGCGCCAGCAGCCCGGGACTAGCGTACAATGAGCAGTTCTTC
TRBV5-1	-	few	TRBJ1-1	CASSLTGMNTEAFF	TGCGCCAGCAGCTTGACAGGAATGAACACTGAAGCTTTCTTT
TRBV28	TRBD2	-	TRBJ2-1	CASSGGGTEFF	TGTGCCAGCAGTGGGGGAGGGACGGAGTTCTTC
TRBV7-8	-	-	TRBJ2-7	CASSSTGDHYEQYF	TGTGCCAGCAGCTCGACAGGAGACCATTACGAGCAGTACTTC
TRBV9	-	-	TRBJ2-3	CASSVRAGPPTDTQYF	TGTGCCAGCAGCGTTAGAGCGGGCCCCCCCACAGATACGCAGTATTTT
TRBV13	-	once	TRBJ1-3	CASSLRLTGNTIYF	TGTGCCAGCAGCTTAAGGTTAACCGGGAACACCATATATTTT
TRBV5-8	-	-	TRBJ1-1	CASSFIGGLDTEAFF	TGTGCCAGCAGCTTTATCGGGGGGTTGGATACTGAAGCTTTCTTT
TRBV25-1	-	-	TRBJ2-1	CASSGPGQPYNEQFF	TGTGCCAGCAGTGGCCCAGGGCAGCCCTACAATGAGCAGTTCTTC
TRBV27	TRBD1	once	TRBJ1-1	CASSDPGQGTTEAFF	TGTGCCAGCAGCGACCCGGGACAGGGTACCACTGAAGCTTTCTTT
TRBV21-1	-	-	TRBJ2-7	CASSKARVFYEQYF	TGTGCCAGCAGCAAAGCTAGAGTGTTCTACGAGCAGTACTTC
TRBV7-2	-	-	TRBJ1-6	CASSLVGVSALHF	TGTGCCAGCAGCTTAGTCGGGGTCTCCGCCCTCCACTTT
TRBV25-1	TRBD1	-	TRBJ1-1	CASSAQGRAFF	TGTGCCAGCAGTGCACAGGGGAGAGCTTTCTTT
TRBV30	TRBD1	-	TRBJ1-6	CAWSHRTGGFTSKYSPLHF	TGTGCCTGGAGCCACAGGACAGGGGGATTCACTTCAAAGTATTCACCCCTCCACTTT
TRBV7-8	-	once	TRBJ2-7	CASSLALSKSYEQYF	TGTGCCAGCAGCTTAGCGCTTTCGAAGAGCTACGAGCAGTACTTC
TRBV4-1	-	-	TRBJ1-2	CASSQGLQGSGGYTF	TGCGCCAGCAGCCAAGGGTTACAGGGATCCGGAGGCTACACCTTC
TRBV7-2	-	-	TRBJ2-3	CASLLENWGGLTDTQYF	TGTGCCAGCCTTTTAGAGAATTGGGGGGGGCTGACAGATACGCAGTATTTT
TRBV2	TRBD1	once	TRBJ2-1	CASRGQGDSNEQFF	TGTGCCAGCAGGGGACAGGGGGATAGCAATGAGCAGTTCTTC
TRBV14	-	-	TRBJ1-6	CASSQGGAYNSPLHF	TGTGCCAGCAGCCAAGGGGGAGCTTATAATTCACCCCTCCACTTT